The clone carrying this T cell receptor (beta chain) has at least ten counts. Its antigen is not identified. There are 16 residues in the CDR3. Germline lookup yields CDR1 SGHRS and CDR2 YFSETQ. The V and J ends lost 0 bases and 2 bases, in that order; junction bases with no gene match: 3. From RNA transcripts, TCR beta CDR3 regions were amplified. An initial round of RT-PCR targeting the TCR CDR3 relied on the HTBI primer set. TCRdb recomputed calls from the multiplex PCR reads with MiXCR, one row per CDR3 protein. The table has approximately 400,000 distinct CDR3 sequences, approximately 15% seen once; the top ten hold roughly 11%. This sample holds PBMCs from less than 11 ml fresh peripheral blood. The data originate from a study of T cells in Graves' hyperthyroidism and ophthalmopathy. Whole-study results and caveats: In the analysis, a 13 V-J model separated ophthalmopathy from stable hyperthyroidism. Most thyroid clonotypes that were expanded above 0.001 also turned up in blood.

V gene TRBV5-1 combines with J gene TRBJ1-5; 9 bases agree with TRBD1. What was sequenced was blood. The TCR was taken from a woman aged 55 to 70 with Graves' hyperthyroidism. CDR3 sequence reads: CASSLGGQGGNQPQHF. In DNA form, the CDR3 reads TGCGCCAGCAGCTTGGGGGGACAGGGAGGCAATCAGCCCCAGCATTTT.